One and the same sample provided the 21 T cell receptor beta chains below, sequenced in a study of shared clonotypes between healthy human individuals. Method: immunoSEQ multiplex PCR; TCRdb's copy keeps in-frame clones and lacks some. The sample contains about 2.1 million clones, 93% of which appear only once. CD45RO-negative CD8 cells positively selected for CCR7 made up the naive population, which excluded terminally differentiated effector memory CD45RA+ cells. The sample comprised naive CD8+ T cells from PBMCs. These receptors came from a man aged 18 to 29 in good health. Some clones in this sample may be carry-over from other donors' samples.

This chain connects TRBV13 to TRBJ2-7, with 8 bases identical to TRBD2. CDR3 length: 14 amino acids. Germline V CDR1 and CDR2: PRHDT, FYEKMQ (reference sequence). Trimming cost V 6 bases and J 0 bases; bases outside gene matches: 4. The CDR3, as DNA: TGTGCCAGCAGGGAGCGGGGGAGCTCCTACGAGCAGTACTTC. Its translation is CASRERGSSYEQYF.

The V call is TRBV27, the J call TRBJ2-7; D tentatively reads TRBD1 or TRBD2 (5 bases each). Deletions cut 5 bases from V and 3 bases from J, with 14 bases between. The CDR3 covers 14 residues. Looked up from germline, CDR1 is MNHEY and CDR2 is SMNVEV (reference sequence). The CDR3 loop reads CASSVYGTVYEQYF. DNA of the CDR3: TGTGCCAGCAGTGTTTACGGGACCGTCTACGAGCAGTACTTC.

This clone showed up just once. This chain links TRBV6-6 with TRBJ1-5; 9 bases line up with TRBD1. V shed 6 bases and J 1 base; nucleotides not matched to a gene: 4. This CDR3 region has 15 residues. Germline CDR1 is MNHNY and CDR2 is SVGAGI (reference sequence). The CDR3: CASSIQGASNQPQHF. Here the CDR3 DNA reads TGTGCCAGCAGCATACAGGGGGCAAGCAATCAGCCCCAGCATTTT.

The chain is built from TRBV4-1 and TRBJ2-7; D not certain. Germline V lookup: CDR1 MGHRA, CDR2 YSYEKL. This CDR3 is 14 amino acids long. V was clipped by 1 base and J by 3 bases, with 10 bases between them. Here the CDR3 reads CASSQGTADYEQYF. In DNA, the CDR3 is TGCGCCAGCAGCCAAGGGACGGCGGACTACGAGCAGTACTTC.

As to this clone: The sample carries other DNA sequences with the same CDR3. This chain uses TRBV7-9 with TRBJ2-7; maybe TRBD1 (6 bases). CDR1 is SEHNR and CDR2 is FQNEAQ in the germline V gene (reference sequence). Trimming removed 2 bases from V and 1 base from J, with 9 bases in between. The CDR3 covers 14 residues. The CDR3 region is CASSLRTASYEQYF. The DNA for the CDR3 is TGTGCCAGCAGCTTACGGACAGCTTCCTACGAGCAGTACTTC.

V and J are TRBV10-3 and TRBJ2-3; no firm D call. This CDR3 comprises 17 residues. V lost 6 bases, J lost 0 bases, and 19 bases lay in between. CDR1 is ENHRY and CDR2 is SYGVKD in the germline V gene. Written as DNA, the CDR3 is TGTGCCATCAGCCGACCCTATAACATTACTAGCACAGATACGCAGTATTTT. Amino acid sequence: CAISRPYNITSTDTQYF.

Only a few counts were recorded for this clone. The chain employs TRBV27 and TRBJ1-1; TRBD1 agrees at 7 bases. The junction had 7 bases not matched to a gene; V was cut back by 8 bases and J by 10 bases. Per germline, CDR1 MNHEY and CDR2 SMNVEV (reference sequence). The CDR3 totals 11 residues. The CDR3 is CASSEGARAFF. For the CDR3, the DNA is TGTGCCAGCTCCGAGGGGGCGAGAGCTTTCTTT.

The chain uses TRBV15 and TRBJ2-1; TRBD2 is a possible D gene (5 bases). Per germline, CDR1 LNHNV and CDR2 YYDKDF (reference sequence). This CDR3 comprises 15 residues. V dropped 0 bases and J dropped 1 base, with 7 bases sitting between them. The CDR3 here is CATSREGASYNEQFF. The CDR3 nucleotides are TGTGCCACCAGCAGAGAGGGAGCGTCCTACAATGAGCAGTTCTTC.

The genes are TRBV7-3 and TRBJ2-1; TRBD2 matches at 7 bases. From germline, CDR1 is SGHTA and CDR2 FQGTGA. With 4 bases clipped from V and 9 bases from J, the junction kept 3 bases outside the gene matches. CDR3 size: 12 residues. CDR3 DNA: TGTGCCAGCAGCTGGGAGGGCCGTGAGCAGTTCTTC. Protein sequence: CASSWEGREQFF. Looking up the rest from reference TRBV7-3 and TRBJ2-1 gives the full variable domain: GAGVSQTPSNKVTEKGKYVELRCDPISGHTALYWYRQSLGQGPEFLIYFQGTGAADDSGLPNDRFFAVRPEGSVSTLKIQRTERGDSAVYLCASSWEGREQFFGPGTRLTVL.

This clone was seen only once. The V gene is TRBV29-1, the J gene TRBJ1-1, with 9 bases that match TRBD1. Germline assignment: CDR1 SQVTM and CDR2 ANQGSEA. This CDR3 is 16 amino acids long. The V gene end was trimmed by 3 bases and the J gene end by 4 bases; junction bases not matched to a gene: 12. CDR3 sequence (DNA): TGCAGCGTTGAGGACACAGGGGGCGCGGGTACCACTGAAGCTTTCTTT. Its translation: CSVEDTGGAGTTEAFF.

This sequence joins TRBV7-8 and TRBJ1-5; D is possibly TRBD1 (6 bases). Between the trimmed V and J ends, which lost 4 bases and 2 bases, there was a span of 12 bases. There are 15 residues in the CDR3. CDR1 and CDR2 from the germline V gene are SGHVS and FQNEAQ. CDR3 in DNA: TGTGCCAGCAGCTCCTATGGGGGCGGCAATCAGCCCCAGCATTTT. Encoded protein: CASSSYGGGNQPQHF.

V gene TRBV5-1 combines with J gene TRBJ2-3; tentatively, D is TRBD1 (6 bases). CDR1 and CDR2 (germline): SGHRS, YFSETQ. This CDR3 is built from 19 residues. V dropped 3 bases and J dropped 6 bases, with 29 bases sitting between them. This CDR3 is CASSYPTSVTAGAHDTQYF. CDR3 coding DNA: TGCGCCAGCAGCTATCCCACAAGTGTAACGGCAGGGGCGCATGATACGCAGTATTTT.

The chain employs TRBV27 and TRBJ1-3, with no clear D. V was cut by 5 bases and J by 14 bases, with 7 bases left in between. The germline CDR1 and CDR2 sequences are MNHEY and SMNVEV (reference sequence). This CDR3 has 9 residues. CDR3 loop: CASSHRLYF. The DNA of the CDR3 is TGTGCCAGCAGTCACCGATTATATTTT.

The chain recombines TRBV7-9 with TRBJ1-2; no definite D call. The length of the CDR3 is 18 residues. Trimming stripped 2 bases from V and 2 bases from J, with 21 bases between. Germline V CDR1 and CDR2: SEHNR, FQNEAQ (reference sequence). The CDR3 spells CASSLSTERPGGNYGYTF. The CDR3 coding sequence is TGTGCCAGCAGCTTATCCACGGAGCGTCCGGGTGGGAACTATGGCTACACCTTC.

V usage is TRBV19 and J usage is TRBJ2-3; D may match TRBD1 or TRBD2 (5 bases each). With 1 base removed from V and 2 bases from J, the gap between germline ends came to 13 bases. Germline V gives CDR1 LNHDA, CDR2 SQIVND (reference sequence). This CDR3 contains 16 residues. In DNA form, the CDR3 reads TGTGCCAGTAGTATAGGGTTTCAGGGAGCCACAGATACGCAGTATTTT. This translates into CASSIGFQGATDTQYF.

The chain combines TRBV6-5 with TRBJ2-7; D may be TRBD1 (7 bases). CDR1 MNHEY and CDR2 SVGAGI come from the germline V gene. The CDR3 sequence is 15 residues long. V dropped 1 base and J dropped 1 base, with 11 bases sitting between them. Here the CDR3 reads CASSYWRDSSYEQYF. The CDR3 DNA follows: TGTGCCAGCAGTTACTGGAGGGACAGTTCCTACGAGCAGTACTTC.

V is TRBV5-4 and J is TRBJ1-2; 10 nucleotides align to TRBD1. Germline-derived CDR1 and CDR2 are SGHNT and YYREEE (reference sequence). Losses at the gene ends were 5 bases for V and 6 bases for J; bases not matched to a gene: 1. CDR3 length: 12 residues. As DNA, the CDR3 is TGTGCCAGCAGGACAGGGGGCGATGGCTACACCTTC. It specifies CASRTGGDGYTF.

The V and J genes are TRBV28 and TRBJ2-7; 10 nucleotides align to TRBD1. This CDR3 region has 17 residues. Germline V gene data show CDR1 as MDHEN and CDR2 as SYDVKM. V was clipped by 2 bases and J by 0 bases; unmatched bases: 7. CDR3 in amino acids: CASSLKFRTGGSYEQYF. CDR3 bases: TGTGCCAGCAGTTTAAAATTTCGGACAGGGGGCTCCTACGAGCAGTACTTC.

The chain couples TRBV4-2 to TRBJ2-3; no clear D. Germline CDR1 reads LGHNA; CDR2 reads YNFKEQ. The CDR3 covers 15 residues. Between the trimmed V and J ends, which lost 0 bases and 6 bases, there was a span of 13 bases. As DNA, the CDR3 is TGTGCCAGCAGCCAAGATGACCCCCGCGTGGATACGCAGTATTTT. It translates to CASSQDDPRVDTQYF.

V usage is TRBV7-9 and J usage is TRBJ2-7; D remains ambiguous. Trimming removed 1 base at V and 3 bases at J, with 4 bases between. Germline V lookup: CDR1 SEHNR, CDR2 FQNEAQ (reference sequence). The CDR3 length is 12 residues. The CDR3 bases are TGTGCCAGCAGCTTAGACGTCTACGAGCAGTACTTC. It codes for CASSLDVYEQYF. Filled out from reference TRBV7-9 and TRBJ2-7, the complete variable domain reads DTGVSQNPRHKITKRGQNVTFRCDPISEHNRLYWYRQTLGQGPEFLTYFQNEAQLEKSRLLSDRFSAERPKGSFSTLEIQRTEQGDSAMYLCASSLDVYEQYFGPGTRLTVT.

This sequence joins TRBV5-4 and TRBJ1-2; TRBD1 is a possible D gene (5 bases). The ends were cut back, 2 bases at V and 8 bases at J, with 22 bases in the middle. The CDR3 spans 16 residues. The germline V gene encodes CDR1 SGHNT and CDR2 YYREEE (reference sequence). CDR3 region: CASSLRTRGGRNGYTF. The CDR3 DNA is TGTGCCAGCAGCTTAAGGACTCGGGGGGGAAGGAACGGCTACACCTTC.